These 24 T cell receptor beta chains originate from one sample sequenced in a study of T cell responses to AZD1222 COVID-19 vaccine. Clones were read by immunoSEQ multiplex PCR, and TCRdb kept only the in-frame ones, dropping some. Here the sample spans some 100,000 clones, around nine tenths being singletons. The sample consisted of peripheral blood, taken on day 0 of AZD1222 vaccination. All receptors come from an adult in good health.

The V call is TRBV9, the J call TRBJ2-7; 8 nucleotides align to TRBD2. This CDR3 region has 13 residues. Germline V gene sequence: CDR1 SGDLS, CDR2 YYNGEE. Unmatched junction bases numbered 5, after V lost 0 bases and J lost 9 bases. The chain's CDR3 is CASSVGGRTGQYF. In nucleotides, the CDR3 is TGTGCCAGCAGCGTAGGCGGGAGGACGGGGCAGTACTTC.

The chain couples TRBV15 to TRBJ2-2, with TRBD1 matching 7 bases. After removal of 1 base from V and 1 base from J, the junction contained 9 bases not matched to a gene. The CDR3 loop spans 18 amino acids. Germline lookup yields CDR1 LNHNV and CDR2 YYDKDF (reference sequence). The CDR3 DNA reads TGTGCCACCAGCAGAGTACAGGGGTTTTTACGGAACACCGGGGAGCTGTTTTTT. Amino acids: CATSRVQGFLRNTGELFF.

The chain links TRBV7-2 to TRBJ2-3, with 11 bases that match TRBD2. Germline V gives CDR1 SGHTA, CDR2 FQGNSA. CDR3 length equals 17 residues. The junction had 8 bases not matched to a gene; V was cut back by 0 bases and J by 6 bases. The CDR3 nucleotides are TGTGCCAGCAGCTTAGCCGGGACTAGCGGAACCTTGGATACGCAGTATTTT. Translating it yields CASSLAGTSGTLDTQYF.

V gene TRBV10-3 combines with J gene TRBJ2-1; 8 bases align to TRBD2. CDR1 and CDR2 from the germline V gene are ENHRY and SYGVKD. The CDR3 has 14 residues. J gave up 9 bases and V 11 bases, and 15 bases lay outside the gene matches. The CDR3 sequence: CAPNGLARWLEQFF. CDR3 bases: TGTGCCCCTAACGGACTAGCTAGATGGCTTGAGCAGTTCTTC.

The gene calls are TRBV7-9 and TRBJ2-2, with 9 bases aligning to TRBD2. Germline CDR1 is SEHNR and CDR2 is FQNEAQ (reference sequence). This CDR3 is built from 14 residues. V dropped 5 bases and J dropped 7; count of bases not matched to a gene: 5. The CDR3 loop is CASSPRGGGGELFF. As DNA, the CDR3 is TGTGCCAGCAGCCCCCGCGGGGGGGGCGGGGAGCTGTTTTTT.

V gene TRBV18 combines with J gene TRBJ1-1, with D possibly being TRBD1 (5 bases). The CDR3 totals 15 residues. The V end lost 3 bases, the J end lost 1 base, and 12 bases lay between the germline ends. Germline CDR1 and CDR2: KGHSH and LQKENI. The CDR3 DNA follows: TGTGCCAGCTCACCTCAGCAGGGTGAGAACACTGAAGCTTTCTTT. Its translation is CASSPQQGENTEAFF.

The CDR3 is CASSLESTGGNEQYF. The CDR3 nucleotides are TGCGCCAGCAGCTTGGAATCGACAGGGGGCAACGAGCAGTACTTC. The chain carries TRBV5-1 and TRBJ2-7, with 10 bases lining up with TRBD1. CDR3 length equals 15 residues. V dropped 0 bases and J dropped 5; count of bases not matched to a gene: 5. Germline V gives CDR1 SGHRS, CDR2 YFSETQ.

The DNA for the CDR3 is TGTGCCACCAGCAGAGATAGGCAGCCCCAGCATTTT. Translating gives CATSRDRQPQHF. This chain connects TRBV15 to TRBJ1-5; D is unclear. The CDR3 has 12 residues. Trimming removed 0 bases at V and 7 bases at J, with 4 bases between. The germline gives CDR1 LNHNV, CDR2 YYDKDF (reference sequence).

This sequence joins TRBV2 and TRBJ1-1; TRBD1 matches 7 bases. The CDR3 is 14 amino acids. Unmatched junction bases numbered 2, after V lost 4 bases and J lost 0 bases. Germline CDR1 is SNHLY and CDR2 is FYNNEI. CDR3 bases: TGTGCCAGCAGTGGGGGGACAGTGAACACTGAAGCTTTCTTT. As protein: CASSGGTVNTEAFF.

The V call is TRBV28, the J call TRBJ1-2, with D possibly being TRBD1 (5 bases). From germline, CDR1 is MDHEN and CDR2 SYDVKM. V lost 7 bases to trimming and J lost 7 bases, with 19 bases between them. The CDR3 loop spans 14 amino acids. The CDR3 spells CASKSAGSKGGYTF. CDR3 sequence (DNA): TGTGCCAGCAAGTCGGCAGGGTCGAAGGGTGGCTACACCTTC.

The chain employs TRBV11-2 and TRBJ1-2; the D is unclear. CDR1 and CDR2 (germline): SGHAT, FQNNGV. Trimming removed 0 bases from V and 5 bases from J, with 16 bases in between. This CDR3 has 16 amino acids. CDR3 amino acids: CASSLETGSPLYGYTF. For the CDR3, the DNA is TGTGCCAGCAGCTTAGAAACGGGATCACCTCTTTATGGCTACACCTTC.

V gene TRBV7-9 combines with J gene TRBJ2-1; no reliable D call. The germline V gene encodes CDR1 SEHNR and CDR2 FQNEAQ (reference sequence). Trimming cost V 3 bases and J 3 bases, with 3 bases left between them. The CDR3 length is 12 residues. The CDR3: CASSLHYNEQFF. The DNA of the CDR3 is TGTGCCAGCAGCTTGCACTACAATGAGCAGTTCTTC.

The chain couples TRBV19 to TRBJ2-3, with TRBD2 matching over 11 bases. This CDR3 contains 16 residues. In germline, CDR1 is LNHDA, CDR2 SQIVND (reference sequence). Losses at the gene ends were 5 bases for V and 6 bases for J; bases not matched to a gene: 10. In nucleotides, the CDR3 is TGTGCCAGTAGTCCAAGGGGACTAGCGGATGGGGATACGCAGTATTTT. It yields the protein CASSPRGLADGDTQYF.

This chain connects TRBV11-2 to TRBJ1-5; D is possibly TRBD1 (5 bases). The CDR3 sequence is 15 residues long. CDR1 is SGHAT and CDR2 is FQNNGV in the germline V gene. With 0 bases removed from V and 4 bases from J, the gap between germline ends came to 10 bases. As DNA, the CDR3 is TGTGCCAGCAGCTTAGAAGGGGCAGGAAATCAGCCCCAGCATTTT. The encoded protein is CASSLEGAGNQPQHF.

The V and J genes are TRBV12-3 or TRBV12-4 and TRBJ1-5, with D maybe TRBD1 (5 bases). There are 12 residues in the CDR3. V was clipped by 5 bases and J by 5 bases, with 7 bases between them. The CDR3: CASSLGDQPQHF. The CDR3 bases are TGTGCCAGCAGTCTGGGGGATCAGCCCCAGCATTTT.

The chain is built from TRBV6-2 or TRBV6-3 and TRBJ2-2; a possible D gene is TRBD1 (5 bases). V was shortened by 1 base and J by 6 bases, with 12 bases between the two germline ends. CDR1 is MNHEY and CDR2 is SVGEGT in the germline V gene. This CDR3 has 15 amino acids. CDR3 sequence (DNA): TGTGCCAGCAGTTACTATCTCGACAGAGCCGGGGAGCTGTTTTTT. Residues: CASSYYLDRAGELFF.

CDR3: CASSQGTIHTEAFF. In nucleotides, the CDR3 is TGTGCCAGCAGCCAAGGGACGATCCACACTGAAGCTTTCTTT. This chain links TRBV4-2 with TRBJ1-1, with D hard to call. V shed 1 base and J shed 3 bases, with 9 bases lying between them. This CDR3 has 14 amino acids. CDR1 and CDR2 from the germline V gene are LGHNA and YNFKEQ.

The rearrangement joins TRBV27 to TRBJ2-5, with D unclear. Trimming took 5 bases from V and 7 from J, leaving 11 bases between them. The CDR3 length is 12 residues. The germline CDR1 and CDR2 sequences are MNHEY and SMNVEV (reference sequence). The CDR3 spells CASSRTIGTQYF. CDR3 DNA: TGTGCCAGCAGTAGGACCATAGGGACCCAGTACTTC.

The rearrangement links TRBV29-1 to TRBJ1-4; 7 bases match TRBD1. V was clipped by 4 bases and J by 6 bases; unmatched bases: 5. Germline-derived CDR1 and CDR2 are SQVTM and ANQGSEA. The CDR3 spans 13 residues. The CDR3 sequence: CSVVTGSDEKLFF. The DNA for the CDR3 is TGCAGCGTTGTGACAGGGTCGGATGAAAAACTGTTTTTT.

In DNA form, the CDR3 reads TGCGCCAGCAGCCCCCGGACGGGACTTCAGTCCTACGAGCAGTACTTC. This translates into CASSPRTGLQSYEQYF. V is TRBV5-1 and J is TRBJ2-7; a possible D gene is TRBD2 (6 bases). V was cut by 4 bases and J by 1 base, with 18 bases left in between. CDR3 length equals 16 residues. In germline, CDR1 is SGHRS, CDR2 YFSETQ. Using reference TRBV5-1 and TRBJ2-7 for the parts outside the CDR3, the full variable domain is KAGVTQTPRYLIKTRGQQVTLSCSPISGHRSVSWYQQTPGQGLQFLFEYFSETQRNKGNFPGRFSGRQFSNSRSEMNVSTLELGDSALYLCASSPRTGLQSYEQYFGPGTRLTVT.

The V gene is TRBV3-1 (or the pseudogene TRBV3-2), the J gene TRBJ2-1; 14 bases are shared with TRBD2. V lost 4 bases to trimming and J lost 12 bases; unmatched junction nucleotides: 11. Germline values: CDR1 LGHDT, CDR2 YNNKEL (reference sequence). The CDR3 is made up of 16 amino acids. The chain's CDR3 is CASSPVGLAGGGGQFF. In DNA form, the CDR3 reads TGTGCCAGCAGCCCGGTAGGACTAGCGGGAGGCGGTGGGCAGTTCTTC.

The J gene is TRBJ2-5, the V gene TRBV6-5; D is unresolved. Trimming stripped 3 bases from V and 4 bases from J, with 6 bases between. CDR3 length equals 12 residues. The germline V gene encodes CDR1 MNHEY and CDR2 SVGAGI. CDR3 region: CASSYKRETQYF. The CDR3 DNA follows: TGTGCCAGCAGTTATAAGCGAGAGACCCAGTACTTC.

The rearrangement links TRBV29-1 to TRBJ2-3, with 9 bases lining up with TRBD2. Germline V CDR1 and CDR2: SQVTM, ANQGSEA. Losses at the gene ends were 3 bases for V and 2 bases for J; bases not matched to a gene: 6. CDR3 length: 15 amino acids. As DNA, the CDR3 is TGCAGCGTTGATAAAGCGGGAGGTCTCACAGATACGCAGTATTTT. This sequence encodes CSVDKAGGLTDTQYF.

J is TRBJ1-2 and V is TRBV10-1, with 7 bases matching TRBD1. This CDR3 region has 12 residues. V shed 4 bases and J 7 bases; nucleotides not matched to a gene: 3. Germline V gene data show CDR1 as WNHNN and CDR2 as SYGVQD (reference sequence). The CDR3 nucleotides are TGCGCCAGCAGTGGACAGGGAGGTGGCTACACCTTC. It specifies CASSGQGGGYTF.